A single sample is the source of the 23 T cell receptor beta chains below, sequenced in a study of CD8+CD57+ T cells in acquired aplastic anemia. Profiling of TCR beta VDJ combinations and CDR3 sequences used genomic DNA as template. TCRdb independently ran MiXCR on the reads; one entry per CDR3 protein. This sample has 150,000 or so distinct CDR3 sequences; less than 60% occur once, and the top ten carry approximately 12%. It was patients with CD8+CD57+ cell expansion by flow cytometry who were chosen for sequencing. The sequencing sample was made of sorted CD4+, CD8+, or CD8+CD57+ T cells (not recorded which) from PBMCs. The source is a human donor with aplastic anemia.

This clonotype is a singleton in its sample. The chain has TRBV7-2 and TRBJ1-1, with 7 bases fitting TRBD1. The J segment lost 5 bases and the V segment lost 4 bases, leaving 7 bases of the junction unmatched. The CDR3 runs to 14 residues. Germline V lookup: CDR1 SGHTA, CDR2 FQGNSA. The chain's CDR3 is CASSWGQTGTEAFF. The CDR3 bases are TGTGCCAGCAGCTGGGGACAGACGGGGACTGAAGCTTTCTTT.

As regards this clonotype: The junction departs from germline at one end; a sequencing error may be responsible. J is TRBJ1-1 and V is TRBV20-1; no reliable D call. CDR1 DFQATT and CDR2 SNEGSKA come from the germline V gene (reference sequence). This CDR3 comprises 12 residues. The CDR3 DNA reads as TGCAATGCTAGAGTGGGTGACACTGAAGCTTTCTTT. Residues: CNARVGDTEAFF.

The CDR3 is CASSQDSPAAYEQYF. Here the CDR3 DNA reads TGCGCCAGCAGCCAAGATTCCCCGGCCGCCTACGAGCAGTACTTC. This rearrangement joins TRBV4-3 to TRBJ2-7; D unresolved. CDR1 and CDR2 from the germline V gene are LGHNA and YSLEER. Trimming shortened V by 0 bases and J by 2 bases, and 11 bases separated the two germline ends. CDR3 size: 15 residues.

This chain connects TRBV5-1 to TRBJ2-3; a possible D gene is TRBD2 (6 bases). The CDR3 runs to 16 residues. Germline-derived CDR1 and CDR2 are SGHRS and YFSETQ. Between the trimmed V and J ends, which lost 0 bases and 2 bases, there was a span of 13 bases. The chain's CDR3 is CASSLAIAEFTDTQYF. CDR3 bases: TGCGCCAGCAGCTTGGCCATAGCGGAGTTCACAGATACGCAGTATTTT.

The V call is TRBV25-1, the J call TRBJ1-1, with D possibly matching TRBD1 (5 bases). CDR1 is MGHDK, CDR2 SYGVNS, per germline. The CDR3 is 15 residues long. The germline V and J ends were trimmed by 7 bases and 4 bases, with 19 bases remaining between them. CDR3 sequence: CASKSDSPQGTEAFF. For the CDR3, the DNA is TGTGCCAGCAAATCCGACTCACCTCAGGGCACTGAAGCTTTCTTT.

This clonotype turned up a few times. The genes are TRBV29-1 and TRBJ2-3, with 9 bases identical to TRBD2. CDR1 and CDR2 from the germline V gene are SQVTM and ANQGSEA. The ends lost 4 bases at V and 5 bases at J; junction bases unmatched: 7. CDR3 length: 14 residues. The CDR3 region is CSVGRLAGQDTQYF. For the CDR3, the DNA is TGCAGCGTTGGGAGGCTAGCGGGGCAAGATACGCAGTATTTT.

Comment on this clonotype: No conserved phenylalanine or tryptophan ends this CDR3, so it is likely a read error. The DNA is omitted, as the CDR3 cannot be located on it reliably, and the CDR3 follows TCRdb's listing. The chain uses TRBV2 and TRBJ1-6. Per germline, CDR1 SNHLY and CDR2 FYNNEI. The CDR3 is 8 residues long, ends included. CDR3: CASSALPV.

This chain connects TRBV29-1 to TRBJ2-3, with 10 bases that match TRBD2. Germline trimming cut 3 bases from V and 5 bases from J; bases unmatched to any gene: 5. CDR1 is SQVTM and CDR2 is ANQGSEA in the germline V gene. The CDR3 is 14 residues long. For the CDR3, the DNA is TGCAGCGTTGACTCGCTAGCGGGAGAAGATACGCAGTATTTT. Residues: CSVDSLAGEDTQYF.

This clonotype has a count of ten or more. The chain links TRBV24-1 to TRBJ2-7; 7 positions agree with TRBD1. The trim removed 3 bases at V and 0 bases at J, leaving 7 bases unmatched. Germline values: CDR1 KGHDR, CDR2 SFDVKD. The CDR3 spans 16 residues. CDR3 sequence: CATSDPPRTGSYEQYF. In nucleotides, the CDR3 is TGTGCCACCAGTGATCCCCCCCGGACAGGCTCCTACGAGCAGTACTTC.

This clonotype showed up just a few times. The chain links TRBV10-3 to TRBJ1-1; 10 bases are a match to TRBD1. Trimming removed 6 bases from V and 6 bases from J; junction bases left unmatched: 7. The CDR3 consists of 14 residues. In germline, CDR1 is ENHRY, CDR2 SYGVKD. CDR3 nucleotides: TGTGCCATCAGATCGGGACAGGGGATCTCTGAAGCTTTCTTT. Translation: CAIRSGQGISEAFF.

In this sample, this clonotype turned up once. The rearrangement links TRBV10-3 to TRBJ2-7; 9 bases line up with TRBD1. CDR1 is ENHRY, CDR2 SYGVKD, per germline. This CDR3 comprises 17 residues. With V trimmed by 4 bases and J by 3 bases, 13 bases remained unmatched. CDR3 residues: CAISGDPTGGTFYEQYF. CDR3 nucleotides: TGTGCCATCAGTGGGGACCCGACAGGGGGGACTTTCTACGAGCAGTACTTC.

J is TRBJ2-1 and V is TRBV5-1, with D possibly being TRBD2 (5 bases). V lost 0 bases to trimming and J lost 8 bases, with 18 bases between them. The CDR3 runs to 16 residues. From germline, CDR1 is SGHRS and CDR2 YFSETQ. The CDR3 loop is CASSLEGGQVNDEQFF. For the CDR3, the DNA is TGCGCCAGCAGCTTGGAAGGAGGTCAGGTGAACGATGAGCAGTTCTTC. The variable domain in full, with the rest retrieved from reference TRBV5-1 and TRBJ2-1, is KAGVTQTPRYLIKTRGQQVTLSCSPISGHRSVSWYQQTPGQGLQFLFEYFSETQRNKGNFPGRFSGRQFSNSRSEMNVSTLELGDSALYLCASSLEGGQVNDEQFFGPGTRLTVL.

In this sample, this clonotype turned up many times. This sequence joins TRBV13 and TRBJ1-1; a possible D gene is TRBD1 (5 bases). The germline V gene has CDR1 PRHDT and CDR2 FYEKMQ (reference sequence). The CDR3 has 15 amino acids. V lost 3 bases and J lost 7, with 18 bases in between. The CDR3 DNA reads TGTGCCAGCAGCTTTGGGGGAGGTGGTTTGAGTGAAGCTTTCTTT. Translated: CASSFGGGGLSEAFF.

This clonotype rates as medium-sized. The chain combines TRBV19 with TRBJ1-5; 8 bases fit TRBD1. Germline lookup yields CDR1 LNHDA and CDR2 SQIVND (reference sequence). Trimming at V came to 10 bases and at J to 4 bases, leaving 6 bases not matched to a gene. The CDR3 has 13 residues. CDR3: CATQQGGNQPQHF. The CDR3 nucleotides read TGTGCCACCCAACAGGGGGGGAATCAGCCCCAGCATTTT.

The gene calls are TRBV19 and TRBJ1-6; 7 nucleotides align to TRBD1. Germline CDR1 LNHDA, CDR2 SQIVND (reference sequence). The CDR3 extends over 14 amino acids. V was clipped by 4 bases and J by 7 bases; unmatched bases: 4. The CDR3 nucleotides read TGTGCCAGTAGTACTTCGACAGGGAATTCACCCCTCCACTTT. The encoded protein is CASSTSTGNSPLHF.

This clonotype was picked up one time. A single base separates this from a much larger clone, so it may be a read error. The chain employs TRBV6-1 and TRBJ1-1; no clear D. The CDR3 runs to 15 residues. Trimming stripped 6 bases from V and 1 base from J, with 15 bases between. Germline V gene lookup returns CDR1 MNHNS and CDR2 SASEGT. The chain's CDR3 is CASSPGPVGNTEAFF. CDR3 nucleotide sequence: TGTGCCAGCAGCCCAGGACCGGTCGGGAACACTGAAGCTTTCTTT.

The chain carries TRBV10-3 and TRBJ2-7; a weak D match, TRBD2 (6 bases). V was cut by 2 bases and J by 6 bases, with 8 bases left in between. Germline loops: CDR1 ENHRY, CDR2 SYGVKD. This CDR3 has 12 amino acids. The CDR3 reads CAISEGGLEQYF. The CDR3 DNA reads TGTGCCATCAGTGAGGGGGGACTCGAGCAGTACTTC.

This clonotype came up many times. This chain links TRBV7-2 with TRBJ2-1; 13 nucleotides line up with TRBD2. J gave up 4 bases and V 5 bases, and 8 bases lay outside the gene matches. CDR1 is SGHTA, CDR2 FQGNSA, per germline. This CDR3 is 17 amino acids long. In DNA, the CDR3 is TGTGCCAGCAGCATGACTAGCGGGGGGCCCCCTTACAATGAGCAGTTCTTC. Translation gives CASSMTSGGPPYNEQFF.

This clonotype was seen repeatedly, ten times or more. CDR3 sequence: CASSWGQSKKLFF. The CDR3 region has the DNA TGTGCCAGCAGCTGGGGACAGTCCAAAAAACTGTTTTTT. This chain links TRBV7-8 with TRBJ1-4; 7 bases match TRBD1. The V gene end was trimmed by 4 bases and the J gene end by 9 bases; junction bases not matched to a gene: 5. The CDR3 is made up of 13 amino acids. The germline gives CDR1 SGHVS, CDR2 FQNEAQ.

This clonotype was detected ten times or more. The chain couples TRBV19 to TRBJ2-1; 7 nucleotides line up with TRBD2. Germline CDR1 and CDR2: LNHDA and SQIVND (reference sequence). CDR3 length equals 13 residues. Trimming removed 4 bases from V and 3 bases from J; junction bases left unmatched: 0. CDR3 protein: CASSSGGYNEQFF. In DNA form, the CDR3 reads TGTGCCAGTAGTAGCGGGGGCTACAATGAGCAGTTCTTC.

This clonotype occurred many times. CDR3 in DNA: TGCGCCAGCAGCTTGGGGACTAACTTACGCTACAATGAGCAGTTCTTC. Translating it yields CASSLGTNLRYNEQFF. The genes are TRBV5-1 and TRBJ2-1; D is possibly TRBD2 (6 bases). The CDR3 has 16 residues. CDR1 is SGHRS and CDR2 is YFSETQ in the germline V gene. Trimming pared 0 bases from V and 3 bases from J, leaving 13 bases between. Looking up the rest from reference TRBV5-1 and TRBJ2-1 gives the full variable domain: KAGVTQTPRYLIKTRGQQVTLSCSPISGHRSVSWYQQTPGQGLQFLFEYFSETQRNKGNFPGRFSGRQFSNSRSEMNVSTLELGDSALYLCASSLGTNLRYNEQFFGPGTRLTVL.

This clonotype was counted many times. V usage is TRBV19 and J usage is TRBJ2-1, with 8 bases fitting TRBD1. J lost 4 bases, V lost 0 bases, and 11 bases had no gene match. This CDR3 comprises 18 residues. Germline V lookup: CDR1 LNHDA, CDR2 SQIVND (reference sequence). The CDR3 coding sequence is TGTGCCAGTAGTATAGATCTGGCAGGGGGCGCGGTGTACAATGAGCAGTTCTTC. It yields the protein CASSIDLAGGAVYNEQFF.

This clonotype was recorded a few times. V and J are TRBV24-1 and TRBJ2-5; 10 bases are a match to TRBD2. Germline V lookup: CDR1 KGHDR, CDR2 SFDVKD. The CDR3 loop spans 15 amino acids. Trimming at V came to 5 bases and at J to 2 bases, leaving 4 bases not matched to a gene. The CDR3 bases are TGTGCCACCAGTGTAGCGGGGGGACCTCAAGAGACCCAGTACTTC. Its translation is CATSVAGGPQETQYF.